This TCR beta chain emerged from a study of T-cell reconstitution after alpha-beta-depleted transplantation in children. Trimming cost V 4 bases and J 3 bases, with 21 bases left between them. Germline CDR1 is SGHTA and CDR2 is FQGTGA. This CDR3 spans 17 amino acids. A library of TCRbeta sequences, prepared with unique molecular identifiers, was generated. Each CDR3 protein gets one entry after TCRdb re-called the PCR reads with MiXCR. The repertoire holds 780,000 or so distinct CDR3 sequences, with roughly 16% as singletons. This clonotype was detected a few times. Here the sequenced sample was PBMCs, mostly from graft donor cells, taken 360 days after TCRalphabeta/CD19-depleted stem cell transplant. The source is a male patient between 10 and 17 years old who had a stem cell transplant for acute lymphoblastic leukemia, so the T cells may come from the graft donor. The chain uses TRBV7-3 and TRBJ1-1; no clear D gene. The CDR3 nucleotides are TGTGCCAGCAGCTCAGGACCTCAATCCGGGTGGGACACTGAAGCTTTCTTT. As protein: CASSSGPQSGWDTEAFF.